This T cell receptor (beta chain) was sequenced for a study of OX40 agonist ivuxolimab in advanced cancers. Whole-study context: At doses from 0.01 to 10 mg/kg, patients were given intravenous ivuxolimab every 2 weeks. At 65% to 85% male, the cohort had a mean age of around 56 years, ranging from about 23 to 79. The study's findings and limits: There was clonal expansion of CD4+ and CD8+ blood T cells by week 6 at 0.1 to 3.0 mg/kg.

Germline CDR1 and CDR2: SGHNT and YENEEA. The CDR3 length is 12 residues. Trimming left V 2 bases short and J 6 bases short, with 6 bases between. TCRdb's copy holds only in-frame clones and misses some; the assay was immunoSEQ multiplex PCR. This table holds 65,000 to 75,000 clones, around 84% found once. The sample holds one count of this clone. Antigen: not known. This specimen consisted of CD4+ or CD8+ T cells sorted from blood, obtained in a trial of the OX40 agonist ivuxolimab. The chain links TRBV11-3 to TRBJ2-3; D remains unclear. This receptor was identified in an adult with an advanced solid tumor such as melanoma, head and neck, liver or kidney cancer. This CDR3 is CASSLSPDTQYF. Written as DNA, the CDR3 is TGTGCCAGCAGCTTATCCCCCGATACGCAGTATTTT.